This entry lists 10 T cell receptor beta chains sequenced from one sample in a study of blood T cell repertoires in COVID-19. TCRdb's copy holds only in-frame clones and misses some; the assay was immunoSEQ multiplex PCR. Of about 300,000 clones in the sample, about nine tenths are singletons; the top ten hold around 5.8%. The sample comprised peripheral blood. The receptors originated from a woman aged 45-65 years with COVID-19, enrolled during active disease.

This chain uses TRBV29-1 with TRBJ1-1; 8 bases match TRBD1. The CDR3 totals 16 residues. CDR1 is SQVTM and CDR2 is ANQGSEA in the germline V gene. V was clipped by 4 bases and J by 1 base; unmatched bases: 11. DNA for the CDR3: TGCAGCGTTGTTCCGGGACAGGTCATACCGAACACTGAAGCTTTCTTT. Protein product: CSVVPGQVIPNTEAFF.

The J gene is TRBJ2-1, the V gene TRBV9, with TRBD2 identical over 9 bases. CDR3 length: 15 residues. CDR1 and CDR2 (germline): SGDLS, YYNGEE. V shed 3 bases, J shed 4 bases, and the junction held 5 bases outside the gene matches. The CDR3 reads CASSETSGKYNEQFF. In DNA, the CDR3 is TGTGCCAGCAGCGAGACTAGCGGAAAATACAATGAGCAGTTCTTC.

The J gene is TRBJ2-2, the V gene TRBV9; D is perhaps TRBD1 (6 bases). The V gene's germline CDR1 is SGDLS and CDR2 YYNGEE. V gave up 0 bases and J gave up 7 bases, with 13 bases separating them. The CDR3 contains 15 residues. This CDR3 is CASSVGTGRFGELFF. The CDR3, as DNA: TGTGCCAGCAGCGTAGGAACAGGGCGGTTCGGGGAGCTGTTTTTT.

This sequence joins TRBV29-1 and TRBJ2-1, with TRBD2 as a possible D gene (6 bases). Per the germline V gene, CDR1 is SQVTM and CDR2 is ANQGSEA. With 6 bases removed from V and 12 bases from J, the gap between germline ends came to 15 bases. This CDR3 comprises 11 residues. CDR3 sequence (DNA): TGCAGCGTCGCCGGGTTGGGGGGGCAGTTCTTC. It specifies CSVAGLGGQFF.

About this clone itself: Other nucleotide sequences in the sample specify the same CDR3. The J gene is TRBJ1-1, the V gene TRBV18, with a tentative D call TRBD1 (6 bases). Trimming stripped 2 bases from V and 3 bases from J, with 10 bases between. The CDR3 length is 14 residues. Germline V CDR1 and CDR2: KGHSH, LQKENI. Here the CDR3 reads CASSPSRGDTEAFF. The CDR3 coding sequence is TGTGCCAGCTCACCATCCAGGGGTGACACTGAAGCTTTCTTT.

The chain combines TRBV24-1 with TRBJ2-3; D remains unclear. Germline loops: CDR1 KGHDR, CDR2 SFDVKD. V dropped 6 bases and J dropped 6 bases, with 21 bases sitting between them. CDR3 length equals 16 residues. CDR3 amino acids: CATSYGSPTFRDTQYF. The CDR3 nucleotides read TGTGCCACCAGTTATGGTAGTCCTACCTTCCGGGATACGCAGTATTTT.

The CDR3 DNA sequence: TGTGCCTGGAGCCTGGGCCCCAACCCGCTCAATGAGCAGTTCTTC. Translated, it gives CAWSLGPNPLNEQFF. This chain uses TRBV30 with TRBJ2-1; no firm D call. Trimming pared 3 bases from V and 6 bases from J, leaving 18 bases between. There are 15 residues in the CDR3. CDR1 and CDR2 from the germline V gene are GTSNPN and SVGIG (reference sequence).

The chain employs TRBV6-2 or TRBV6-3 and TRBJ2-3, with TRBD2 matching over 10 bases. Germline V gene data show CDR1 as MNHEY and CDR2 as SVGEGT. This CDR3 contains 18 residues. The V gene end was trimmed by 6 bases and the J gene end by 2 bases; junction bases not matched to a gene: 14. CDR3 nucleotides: TGTGCCAGCAGACCTCACTGGGCTAGCGGGGGAAACACAGATACGCAGTATTTT. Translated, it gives CASRPHWASGGNTDTQYF.

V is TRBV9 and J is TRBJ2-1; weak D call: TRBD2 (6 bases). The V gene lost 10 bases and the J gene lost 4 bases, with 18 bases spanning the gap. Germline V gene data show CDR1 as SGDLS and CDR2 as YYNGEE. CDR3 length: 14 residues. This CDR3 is CARGREWVYNEQFF. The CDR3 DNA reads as TGTGCCCGAGGACGGGAGTGGGTATACAATGAGCAGTTCTTC. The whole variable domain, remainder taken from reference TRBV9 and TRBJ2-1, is DSGVTQTPKHLITATGQRVTLRCSPRSGDLSVYWYQQSLDQGLQFLIQYYNGEERAKGNILERFSAQQFPDLHSELNLSSLELGDSALYFCARGREWVYNEQFFGPGTRLTVL.

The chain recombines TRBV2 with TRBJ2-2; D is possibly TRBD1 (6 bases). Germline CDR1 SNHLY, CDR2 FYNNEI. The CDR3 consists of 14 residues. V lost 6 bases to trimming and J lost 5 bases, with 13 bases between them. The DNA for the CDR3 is TGTGCCAGCAGAGGACAGATCACAACCGGGGAGCTGTTTTTT. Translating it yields CASRGQITTGELFF. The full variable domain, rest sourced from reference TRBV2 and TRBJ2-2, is EPEVTQTPSHQVTQMGQEVILRCVPISNHLYFYWYRQILGQKVEFLVSFYNNEISEKSEIFDDQFSVERPDGSNFTLKIRSTKLEDSAMYFCASRGQITTGELFFGEGSRLTVL.